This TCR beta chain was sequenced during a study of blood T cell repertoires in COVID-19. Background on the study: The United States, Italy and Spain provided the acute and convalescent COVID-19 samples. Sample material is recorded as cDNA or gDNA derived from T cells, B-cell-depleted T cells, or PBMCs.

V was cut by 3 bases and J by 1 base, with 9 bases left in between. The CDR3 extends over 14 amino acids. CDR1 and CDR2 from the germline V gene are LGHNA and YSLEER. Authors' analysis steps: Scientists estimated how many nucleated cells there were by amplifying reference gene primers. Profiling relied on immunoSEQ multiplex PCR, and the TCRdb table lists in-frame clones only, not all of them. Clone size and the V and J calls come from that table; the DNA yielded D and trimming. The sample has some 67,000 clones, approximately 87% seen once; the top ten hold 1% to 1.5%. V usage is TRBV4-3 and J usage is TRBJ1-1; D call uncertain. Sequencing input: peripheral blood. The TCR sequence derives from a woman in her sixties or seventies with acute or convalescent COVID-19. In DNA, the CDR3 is TGCGCCAGCAGCCACATCGAGGGGAACACTGAAGCTTTCTTT. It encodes CASSHIEGNTEAFF.